The present TCR beta chain was sequenced within a study of sequential checkpoint blockade in melanoma. Profiled with immunoSEQ multiplex PCR; TCRdb holds only in-frame clones, not every one. The data hold over 25,000 clones, with about 72% observed a single time. Indicated treatment: randomized to nivolumab then ipilimumab (arm A) or the reverse (arm B). DNA-damaging chemotherapy had not been given to any patient beforehand. With V trimmed by 2 bases and J by 3 bases, 5 bases remained unmatched. This CDR3 has 16 residues. Per germline, CDR1 SGDLS and CDR2 YYNGEE. This sample comprised CD8+ T cells sorted from blood (inferred from file names), obtained from a patient given nivolumab and ipilimumab in sequence. This clonotype was sampled from a human donor with melanoma. V is TRBV9 and J is TRBJ2-5; 12 nucleotides agree with TRBD1. In DNA form, the CDR3 reads TGTGCCAGCAGCGTGGCCGGGACAGGGGGCAAAGAGACCCAGTACTTC. Its protein is CASSVAGTGGKETQYF.